Presented here are 19 T cell receptor beta chains from one specimen sequenced in a study of blood T cell repertoires in COVID-19. The repertoire was sequenced with immunoSEQ multiplex PCR; TCRdb's copy has only in-frame clones and lacks some. The data show some 99,000 clones, about 90% seen once. Sequencing input: peripheral blood. Receptors were obtained from a human donor in a cohort sampled during active COVID-19.

J is TRBJ2-1 and V is TRBV7-2; D perhaps matches TRBD2 (5 bases). This CDR3 is built from 13 residues. CDR1 SGHTA and CDR2 FQGNSA come from the germline V gene. The V end was cut by 0 bases, the J end by 14 bases, with 14 bases between. This CDR3 is CASSLATPGYEFF. CDR3 coding DNA: TGTGCCAGCAGCTTAGCTACGCCGGGGTACGAGTTCTTC.

The CDR3 sequence: CASSSGQDYNEQFF. As DNA, the CDR3 is TGTGCCAGCAGCTCGGGACAGGACTACAATGAGCAGTTCTTC. The V and J genes are TRBV7-9 and TRBJ2-1; 8 nucleotides line up with TRBD1. Trimming cost V 4 bases and J 3 bases; bases outside gene matches: 2. CDR3 length: 14 amino acids. The germline CDR1 and CDR2 sequences are SEHNR and FQNEAQ (reference sequence).

V is TRBV27 and J is TRBJ2-2; 8 bases match TRBD2. The CDR3 totals 16 residues. The V and J ends lost 3 bases and 4 bases, in that order; junction bases with no gene match: 7. Germline CDR1 is MNHEY and CDR2 is SMNVEV (reference sequence). The CDR3 region has the DNA TGTGCCAGCAGTTTTTCCAGCGGGAGTACCACCGGGGAGCTGTTTTTT. Its translation: CASSFSSGSTTGELFF.

In its sample, this clone was seen once. The J gene is TRBJ2-2, the V gene TRBV5-4, with a possible D match to TRBD1 (5 bases). The CDR3 length is 17 residues. Looked up from germline, CDR1 is SGHNT and CDR2 is YYREEE (reference sequence). Trimming removed 0 bases from V and 5 bases from J, with 17 bases in between. The CDR3 loop is CASSLGRGRMGTGELFF. The CDR3 bases are TGTGCCAGCAGCTTGGGTAGGGGCCGGATGGGGACCGGGGAGCTGTTTTTT.

The rearrangement links TRBV24-1 to TRBJ2-7; 9 bases are shared with TRBD2. Germline lookup yields CDR1 KGHDR and CDR2 SFDVKD. Unmatched junction bases numbered 6, after V lost 4 bases and J lost 6 bases. The length of the CDR3 is 14 residues. The chain's CDR3 is CATSEGSGRLEQYF. Here the CDR3 DNA reads TGTGCCACCAGTGAGGGTAGCGGGAGACTCGAGCAGTACTTC.

The chain combines TRBV7-6 with TRBJ1-2, with D tentatively TRBD1 (6 bases). CDR3 length: 15 amino acids. CDR1 and CDR2 (germline): SGHVS, FNYEAQ. Trimming shortened V by 1 base and J by 5 bases, and 14 bases separated the two germline ends. The CDR3 DNA reads as TGTGCCAGCAGCTTAGTTTTGGCAGGGACATATGGCTACACCTTC. Residues: CASSLVLAGTYGYTF. The full variable domain, in which reference TRBV7-6 and TRBJ1-2 provide the parts outside the CDR3, is GAGVSQSPRYKVTKRGQDVALRCDPISGHVSLYWYRQALGQGPEFLTYFNYEAQQDKSGLPNDRFSAERPEGSISTLTIQRTEQRDSAMYRCASSLVLAGTYGYTFGSGTRLTVV.

This rearrangement joins TRBV7-2 to TRBJ2-3; TRBD2 matches at 7 bases. Losses at the gene ends were 7 bases for V and 3 bases for J; bases not matched to a gene: 16. Germline V gene data show CDR1 as SGHTA and CDR2 as FQGNSA. The CDR3 is 17 amino acids. CDR3 in amino acids: CASIPGGGPAPTDTQYF. The CDR3 region has the DNA TGTGCCAGCATCCCGGGGGGAGGGCCGGCACCTACAGATACGCAGTATTTT.

This clone was picked up a small number of times. V gene TRBV7-9 combines with J gene TRBJ1-4; the D is unclear. The V gene lost 5 bases and the J gene lost 6 bases, with 16 bases spanning the gap. CDR3 size: 15 residues. CDR1 is SEHNR and CDR2 is FQNEAQ in the germline V gene (reference sequence). This CDR3 is CASSDLGHGDEKLFF. CDR3 nucleotides: TGTGCCAGCAGCGACCTTGGGCACGGGGATGAAAAACTGTTTTTT.

The CDR3 DNA reads TGTGCCAGCAGCTCAATGGGTAGCGGGAGTATGCTTTACGAGCAGTACTTC. It yields the protein CASSSMGSGSMLYEQYF. The chain carries TRBV5-4 and TRBJ2-7; 9 bases align to TRBD2. Germline CDR1 and CDR2: SGHNT and YYREEE (reference sequence). The CDR3 runs to 17 residues. V shed 3 bases, J shed 4 bases, and the junction held 14 bases outside the gene matches.

The rearrangement uses TRBV11-2 and TRBJ1-2; 7 nucleotides line up with TRBD1. The J segment lost 2 bases and the V segment lost 3 bases, leaving 6 bases of the junction unmatched. This CDR3 has 15 amino acids. Looked up from germline, CDR1 is SGHAT and CDR2 is FQNNGV. The CDR3 DNA sequence: TGTGCCAGCAGCTTGAGATTGGACAGGAACTATGGCTACACCTTC. Translation: CASSLRLDRNYGYTF.

The chain uses TRBV9 and TRBJ1-2; TRBD1 matches at 7 bases. CDR1 is SGDLS, CDR2 YYNGEE, per germline. This CDR3 has 14 residues. Trimming took 5 bases from V and 2 from J; bases not matched to a gene: 6. CDR3 DNA sequence: TGTGCCAGCAGAGTCCGGGACAGAAACTATGGCTACACCTTC. Amino acid sequence: CASRVRDRNYGYTF.

V usage is TRBV11-3 and J usage is TRBJ1-5, with a tentative D call TRBD1 (6 bases). The CDR3 has 18 amino acids. Deletions cut 0 bases from V and 8 bases from J, with 23 bases between. Germline V gene sequence: CDR1 SGHNT, CDR2 YENEEA. CDR3 DNA sequence: TGTGCCAGCAGCTTAGATCTTGGCAGGGGATGCCCCGTAGAGCCCCAGCATTTT. Its translation: CASSLDLGRGCPVEPQHF.

The chain employs TRBV23-1 and TRBJ2-5; D is perhaps TRBD2 (5 bases). TRBV23-1 is sorted into the ORF group, with uncertain function. Trimming took 0 bases from V and 1 from J, leaving 6 bases between them. The CDR3 runs to 14 residues. Written as DNA, the CDR3 is TGCGCCAGCAGTCAATCGAGCGGCCAAGAGACCCAGTACTTC. This encodes CASSQSSGQETQYF.

The chain links TRBV19 to TRBJ2-6; 10 nucleotides line up with TRBD2. This CDR3 spans 17 amino acids. Losses at the gene ends were 4 bases for V and 4 bases for J; bases not matched to a gene: 7. Germline CDR1 LNHDA, CDR2 SQIVND (reference sequence). The CDR3 is CASSKSGRAWGANVLTF. As DNA, the CDR3 is TGTGCCAGTAGTAAAAGCGGGAGGGCCTGGGGGGCCAACGTCCTGACTTTC.

As regards this clone: Germline and junction disagree at one end, which may indicate a read error. The V gene is TRBV19, the J gene TRBJ2-5, with TRBD2 matching over 7 bases. CDR1 is LNHDA and CDR2 is SQIVND in the germline V gene (reference sequence). The CDR3 covers 14 residues. The CDR3 nucleotides read TGTGCCAGTAATATAGCGGGTCGTGGGGAGACCCAGTACTTC. It specifies CASNIAGRGETQYF.

This chain joins TRBV2 and TRBJ2-2; TRBD1 matches at 7 bases. CDR1 and CDR2 (germline): SNHLY, FYNNEI. The CDR3 has 16 residues. Unmatched junction bases numbered 8, after V lost 4 bases and J lost 3 bases. This chain's CDR3 is CASSVLDRAHTGELFF. CDR3 in DNA: TGTGCCAGCAGTGTTCTCGACAGGGCGCACACCGGGGAGCTGTTTTTT.

J is TRBJ1-5 and V is TRBV15; D gene ambiguous. Looked up from germline, CDR1 is LNHNV and CDR2 is YYDKDF (reference sequence). The CDR3 is 15 residues long. V was trimmed by 1 base and J by 4 bases, leaving 11 bases between them. The CDR3, as DNA: TGTGCCACCAGCAGAGGTCCACCGGGGAATCAGCCCCAGCATTTT. Residues: CATSRGPPGNQPQHF.

CDR3 nucleotide sequence: TGTGCCAGCTCACCTCTAGGACAGGGGCAAGAGACCCAGTACTTC. It yields the protein CASSPLGQGQETQYF. The rearrangement joins TRBV18 to TRBJ2-5, with 9 bases fitting TRBD1. The CDR3 is made up of 15 amino acids. The J segment lost 2 bases and the V segment lost 3 bases, leaving 4 bases of the junction unmatched. The germline CDR1 and CDR2 sequences are KGHSH and LQKENI.

The rearrangement joins TRBV19 to TRBJ2-3, with a tentative D call TRBD2 (6 bases). This CDR3 region has 16 residues. The germline V gene has CDR1 LNHDA and CDR2 SQIVND (reference sequence). V was trimmed by 0 bases and J by 0 bases, leaving 10 bases between them. In DNA form, the CDR3 reads TGTGCCAGTAGTATAGAAACTAGCCGAAGCACAGATACGCAGTATTTT. The encoded protein is CASSIETSRSTDTQYF.